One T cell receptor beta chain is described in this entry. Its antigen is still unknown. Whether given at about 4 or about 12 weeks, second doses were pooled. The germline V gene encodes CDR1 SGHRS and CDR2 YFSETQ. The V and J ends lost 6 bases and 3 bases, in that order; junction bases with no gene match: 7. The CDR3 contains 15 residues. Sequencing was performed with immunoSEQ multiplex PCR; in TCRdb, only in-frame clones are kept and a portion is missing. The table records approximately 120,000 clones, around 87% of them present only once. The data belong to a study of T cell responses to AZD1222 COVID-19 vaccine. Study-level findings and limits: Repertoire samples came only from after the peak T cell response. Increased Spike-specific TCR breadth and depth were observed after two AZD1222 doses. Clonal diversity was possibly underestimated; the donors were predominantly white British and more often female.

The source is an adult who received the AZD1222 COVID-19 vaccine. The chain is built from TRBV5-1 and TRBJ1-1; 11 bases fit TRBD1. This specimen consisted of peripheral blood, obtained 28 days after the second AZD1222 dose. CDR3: CASKGTGGMDTEAFF. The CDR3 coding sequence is TGCGCCAGCAAGGGGACAGGGGGTATGGACACTGAAGCTTTCTTT. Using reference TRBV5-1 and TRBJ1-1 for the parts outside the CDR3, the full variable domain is KAGVTQTPRYLIKTRGQQVTLSCSPISGHRSVSWYQQTPGQGLQFLFEYFSETQRNKGNFPGRFSGRQFSNSRSEMNVSTLELGDSALYLCASKGTGGMDTEAFFGQGTRLTVV.